The 11 T cell receptor beta chains listed next were all sequenced from one sample in a study of blood T cells in healthy people across ages. A second roughly 6 to 12 cycle PCR used barcoded and J-beta primers. TCRdb processed the 5' RACE reads anew with MiXCR; each CDR3 protein has one entry. Among about 1.5 million distinct CDR3 sequences, approximately 43% were seen once, and the ten largest hold more than 4%. The sequenced material came from blood. Receptors were obtained from a woman aged 18-29 years in good health.

The genes are TRBV7-2 and TRBJ1-6, with no clear D. Trimming left V 6 bases short and J 4 bases short, with 13 bases between. Per the germline V gene, CDR1 is SGHTA and CDR2 is FQGNSA. There are 15 residues in the CDR3. The CDR3 DNA sequence: TGTGCCAGCAGTCCAATGGACGGGTATAATTCACCCCTCCACTTT. Amino acids: CASSPMDGYNSPLHF.

As concerns this clonotype: Given a much more abundant clone one base away, this may be a read error. The V and J genes are TRBV28 and TRBJ1-2, with 7 bases matching TRBD1. Per the germline V gene, CDR1 is MDHEN and CDR2 is SYDVKM. CDR3 length: 12 residues. The CDR3 sequence: CATRQGPYSYTF. CDR3 in DNA: TGTGCCACCAGACAGGGACCCTATAGCTACACCTTC.

This clonotype appeared a few times. The chain links TRBV7-2 to TRBJ2-7, with 8 bases lining up with TRBD1. Germline values: CDR1 SGHTA, CDR2 FQGNSA. The length of the CDR3 is 15 residues. V was clipped by 4 bases and J by 3 bases; unmatched bases: 8. The CDR3 reads CASSSTGGPYYEQYF. DNA for the CDR3: TGTGCCAGCAGCTCCACAGGGGGTCCCTACTACGAGCAGTACTTC.

This clonotype was observed many times. The V gene is TRBV6-4, the J gene TRBJ2-1; 9 nucleotides match TRBD1. Germline V gene sequence: CDR1 MRHNA, CDR2 SNTAGT. Trimming at V came to 3 bases and at J to 3 bases, leaving 6 bases not matched to a gene. The CDR3 covers 16 residues. CDR3 sequence (DNA): TGTGCCAGCAGTGATTCCCCGGGACAGGGCTACAATGAGCAGTTCTTC. The encoded protein is CASSDSPGQGYNEQFF.

This chain links TRBV20-1 with TRBJ2-7; 8 positions match TRBD2. Germline values: CDR1 DFQATT, CDR2 SNEGSKA (reference sequence). This CDR3 is 14 amino acids long. After removal of 3 bases from V and 2 bases from J, the junction contained 6 bases not matched to a gene. Written as DNA, the CDR3 is TGCAGTGCTAGGCTAGCGGGCGCCACCTACGAGCAGTACTTC. This sequence encodes CSARLAGATYEQYF.

The chain uses TRBV27 and TRBJ2-7; TRBD1 aligns across 7 bases. Germline CDR1 MNHEY, CDR2 SMNVEV (reference sequence). The J segment lost 0 bases and the V segment lost 4 bases, leaving 6 bases of the junction unmatched. The CDR3 runs 15 residues. For the CDR3, the DNA is TGTGCCAGCAGTTACTCCGGGACAGCCTCCTACGAGCAGTACTTC. Amino acids: CASSYSGTASYEQYF.

The V gene is TRBV27, the J gene TRBJ2-1; 9 bases are shared with TRBD2. The germline V gene has CDR1 MNHEY and CDR2 SMNVEV (reference sequence). Germline trimming cut 6 bases from V and 6 bases from J; bases unmatched to any gene: 9. CDR3 length: 15 residues. CDR3 coding DNA: TGTGCCAGCAGCCCAGGGATAGCGGGAGTCAATGAGCAGTTCTTC. Translating it yields CASSPGIAGVNEQFF.

This clonotype was detected only a few times. V is TRBV20-1 and J is TRBJ1-5; weak D call: TRBD1 (5 bases). The CDR3 spans 15 residues. V shed 3 bases and J shed 3 bases, with 15 bases lying between them. The germline gives CDR1 DFQATT, CDR2 SNEGSKA (reference sequence). The CDR3 coding sequence is TGCAGTGCTAGGAGTGGCAGGGCCTTCAATCAGCCCCAGCATTTT. Translating it yields CSARSGRAFNQPQHF.

V usage is TRBV4-1 and J usage is TRBJ2-1; 10 nucleotides align to TRBD1. Trimming took 1 base from V and 14 from J; bases not matched to a gene: 2. Looked up from germline, CDR1 is MGHRA and CDR2 is YSYEKL. CDR3 size: 12 residues. The CDR3 is CASSQAGTGEFF. CDR3 nucleotides: TGCGCCAGCAGCCAAGCCGGGACAGGGGAGTTCTTC.

The CDR3 coding sequence is TGTGCCAGCAGCTTGGGGTTCGGGCAGGGGGACATTCAGTACTTC. Residues: CASSLGFGQGDIQYF. J is TRBJ2-4 and V is TRBV5-6, with TRBD1 matching 7 bases. The CDR3 is 15 residues long. Germline CDR1 reads SGHDT; CDR2 reads YYEEEE. Trimming cost V 0 bases and J 8 bases; bases outside gene matches: 8. The full variable domain, completed using reference TRBV5-6 and TRBJ2-4, is DAGVTQSPTHLIKTRGQQVTLRCSPKSGHDTVSWYQQALGQGPQFIFQYYEEEERQRGNFPDRFSGHQFPNYSSELNVNALLLGDSALYLCASSLGFGQGDIQYFGAGTRLSVL.

This chain joins TRBV7-9 and TRBJ2-5; perhaps TRBD2 as D (6 bases). Germline loops: CDR1 SEHNR, CDR2 FQNEAQ (reference sequence). CDR3 size: 12 residues. V was pared by 3 bases and J by 11 bases, with 13 bases between. CDR3 amino acids: CASSFGGAGQYF. CDR3 bases: TGTGCCAGCAGCTTTGGCGGCGCGGGGCAGTACTTC.